Listed here is a single T cell receptor beta chain. Its antigen is currently unknown. Not a single patient had been given any form of treatment at any point before undergoing thyroid surgery. Study processing details: Clinicopathological groups of papillary thyroid cancer showed CDR3 differences that were used to build a distant-metastasis classifier. TCRdb reanalyzed the PCR reads via MiXCR. The V and J calls were not made by the authors but by TCRdb's processing. Altogether roughly 58,000 clones are present, more than 3.5% being singletons, with the ten largest covering 20% to 25%. This entry is derived from a study of metastatic and nonmetastatic thyroid tumors. Whole-study context: Peripheral blood and tumor or nodule samples from malignant and benign thyroid patients were compared.

The germline V gene encodes CDR1 KGHSH and CDR2 LQKENI. This CDR3 contains 16 residues. Trimming at V came to 2 bases and at J to 0 bases, leaving 2 bases not matched to a gene. General observations from the study: Versus benign nodules, malignant thyroid tumors reportedly had significantly higher TCR beta diversity, in blood and tumor.

This TCR came from a female donor with papillary thyroid cancer or a benign thyroid nodule (not recorded which). Some clones in this sample may be carry-over from other donors' samples. The sequencing input was blood. The chain combines TRBV18 with TRBJ2-1; 9 nucleotides align to TRBD2. CDR3 amino acids: CASSPSGRSSYNEQFF. The DNA of the CDR3 is TGTGCCAGCTCACCAAGCGGGAGGAGCTCCTACAATGAGCAGTTCTTC.